These T cell receptor beta chains were read from a single sample in a study of CD8 T cells in Susac syndrome. TCRdb independently ran MiXCR on the immunoSEQ multiplex PCR reads; one entry per CDR3 protein. The sample includes about 300,000 distinct CDR3 sequences, about nine tenths seen only once; the top ten take 0.18%. Sequencing input: CD8+ T cells from PBMCs. The receptors were gathered from a human donor with multiple sclerosis. The CDR3 runs from the conserved cysteine through the conserved F or W. D genes are given only for firm matches. For some rows the clone size is stated as once, few or many, or as a class when expanded; others skip it.

NA,TRBJ2-1,TRBV6-5,TRBD2,CASSYLGQGDAPGLVYNEQFF,TGTGCCAGCAGTTACTTAGGCCAGGGTGATGCCCCGGGACTAGTTTACAATGAGCAGTTCTTC
NA,TRBJ2-1,TRBV12-3/TRBV12-4,NA,CASSLVTREQFF,TGTGCCAGCAGTTTAGTGACTCGCGAGCAGTTCTTC
NA,TRBJ1-4,TRBV20-1,NA,CSARDRGTNEKLFF,TGCAGTGCTAGAGACCGGGGTACTAATGAAAAACTGTTTTTT
NA,TRBJ2-7,TRBV20-1,NA,CSARDQPGAPYEQYF,TGCAGTGCTAGAGATCAGCCAGGGGCCCCCTACGAGCAGTACTTC
few,TRBJ2-1,TRBV20-1,TRBD2,CSARDLTSGYNEQFF,TGCAGTGCTAGAGATTTAACTAGCGGTTACAATGAGCAGTTCTTC
NA,TRBJ1-1,TRBV5-1,NA,CASRKGLGTEAFF,TGCGCCAGCAGAAAAGGGCTGGGAACTGAAGCTTTCTTT
NA,TRBJ2-1,TRBV6-4,NA,CASSADSTGEQFF,TGTGCCAGCAGTGCGGATTCGACGGGTGAGCAGTTCTTC
NA,TRBJ1-5,TRBV28,NA,CASSYGENQPQHF,TGTGCCAGCAGTTATGGGGAAAATCAGCCCCAGCATTTT
NA,TRBJ2-7,TRBV30,NA,CAWIDRSSYEQYF,TGTGCCTGGATAGACAGGAGCTCCTACGAGCAGTACTTC
NA,TRBJ1-4,TRBV2,NA,CASSDRREKLFF,TGTGCCAGCAGTGACAGGAGGGAAAAACTGTTTTTT
once,TRBJ2-7,TRBV2,NA,CASMLTEVWYEQYF,TGTGCCAGCATGCTGACGGAGGTTTGGTACGAGCAGTACTTC
NA,TRBJ2-7,TRBV9,TRBD1,CASSVGTGLTYEQYF,TGTGCCAGCAGCGTAGGGACAGGTTTGACCTACGAGCAGTACTTC
few,TRBJ2-1,TRBV7-9,TRBD2,CASSRTSGPYNEQFF,TGTGCCAGCAGCCGGACTAGCGGGCCCTACAATGAGCAGTTCTTC
NA,TRBJ2-5,TRBV18,NA,CASSPWKDIETQYF,TGTGCCAGCTCACCGTGGAAGGACATAGAGACCCAGTACTTC
NA,TRBJ2-7,TRBV10-3,TRBD2,CAISEEGGPTGGSHYEQYF,TGTGCCATCAGTGAGGAAGGAGGTCCAACGGGCGGGAGTCACTACGAGCAGTACTTC
few,TRBJ1-1,TRBV6-5,NA,CASSYSAANTEAFF,TGTGCCAGCAGTTACTCCGCCGCGAACACTGAAGCTTTCTTT